These 21 T cell receptor beta chains were all obtained from the same sample, sequenced in a study of early T cells in non-severe SARS-CoV-2 infection. A single record per CDR3 protein comes from TCRdb applying MiXCR to the 5' RACE reads. The sample holds around 50,000 distinct CDR3 sequences; roughly 6.2% are singletons and the top ten take approximately 4.1%. Sample: whole blood. These receptors all come from an adult who was a healthcare worker with PCR-confirmed SARS-CoV-2 infection or an uninfected control (not recorded which).

This clonotype was seen ten or more times. V gene TRBV12-3 or TRBV12-4 combines with J gene TRBJ2-3; 7 bases are shared with TRBD2. The CDR3 is made up of 17 amino acids. The V gene end was trimmed by 5 bases and the J gene end by 2 bases; junction bases not matched to a gene: 13. CDR3 in DNA: TGTGCCAGCAGTCCTGGGCGTCGCGGGGGAATCACAGATACGCAGTATTTT. It yields the protein CASSPGRRGGITDTQYF.

The genes are TRBV4-3 and TRBJ2-3, with 8 nucleotides matching TRBD1. Trimming cost V 3 bases and J 7 bases; bases outside gene matches: 3. Germline V CDR1 and CDR2: LGHNA, YSLEER. CDR3 length: 13 residues. The CDR3 sequence is CASSQGTGNTQYF. The CDR3 DNA is TGCGCCAGCAGCCAGGGGACAGGAAATACGCAGTATTTT.

The gene calls are TRBV7-8 and TRBJ2-3; TRBD2 agrees at 14 bases. This CDR3 comprises 18 residues. CDR1 and CDR2 from the germline V gene are SGHVS and FQNEAQ. The trim removed 5 bases at V and 2 bases at J, leaving 9 bases unmatched. The CDR3: CASSRDGTSGGSTDTQYF. Written as DNA, the CDR3 is TGTGCCAGCAGCAGAGACGGGACTAGCGGGGGATCCACAGATACGCAGTATTTT.

This clonotype was seen ten or more times. This sequence joins TRBV28 and TRBJ1-2; no reliable D call. CDR1 and CDR2 from the germline V gene are MDHEN and SYDVKM. This CDR3 is 13 amino acids long. Trimming cost V 7 bases and J 5 bases, with 14 bases left between them. The chain's CDR3 is CASTPMPGYGYTF. CDR3 in DNA: TGTGCCAGCACTCCTATGCCGGGGTATGGCTACACCTTC.

This clonotype has ten or more counts. This chain connects TRBV20-1 to TRBJ1-1; 9 bases match TRBD1. The junction had 8 bases not matched to a gene; V was cut back by 4 bases and J by 5 bases. The CDR3 has 14 residues. CDR1 and CDR2 from the germline V gene are DFQATT and SNEGSKA (reference sequence). The DNA of the CDR3 is TGCAGTGCTACCGCCGGGACAGGGAAGACTGAAGCTTTCTTT. As protein: CSATAGTGKTEAFF.

This clonotype appeared many times. This chain connects TRBV6-6 to TRBJ1-2; TRBD1 matches 11 bases. Germline loops: CDR1 MNHNY, CDR2 SVGAGI (reference sequence). V dropped 0 bases and J dropped 6; count of bases not matched to a gene: 3. CDR3 length equals 15 residues. Here the CDR3 reads CASSYSGQGADGYTF. The DNA of the CDR3 is TGTGCCAGCAGTTACTCTGGACAGGGGGCTGATGGCTACACCTTC.

This clonotype was seen a handful of times. This chain joins TRBV4-3 and TRBJ2-5; D possibly matches TRBD1 or TRBD2 (5 bases each). This CDR3 is 15 amino acids long. V was clipped by 0 bases and J by 7 bases, with 15 bases between them. In germline, CDR1 is LGHNA, CDR2 YSLEER. The CDR3 coding sequence is TGCGCCAGCAGCCAAGACCGGTCCCCAGGGAGGACCCAGTACTTC. Amino acids: CASSQDRSPGRTQYF.

This clonotype was counted ten times or more. J is TRBJ1-2 and V is TRBV29-1; D unclear. The CDR3 is 13 amino acids. CDR1 and CDR2 from the germline V gene are SQVTM and ANQGSEA. V shed 7 bases and J shed 3 bases, with 15 bases lying between them. CDR3 coding DNA: TGCAGCGGGGCGGCAGGAGAGGACTATGGCTACACCTTC. Translation gives CSGAAGEDYGYTF.

This clonotype has a count of ten or more. CDR3 sequence reads: CASSPPMTAYGYTF. CDR3 in DNA: TGTGCCAGCTCACCACCTATGACAGCCTATGGCTACACCTTC. V and J are TRBV18 and TRBJ1-2; D is possibly TRBD1 (5 bases). Germline lookup yields CDR1 KGHSH and CDR2 LQKENI. V was trimmed by 0 bases and J by 4 bases, leaving 9 bases between them. The CDR3 covers 14 residues.

This clonotype was recorded a few times. This sequence joins TRBV12-3 or TRBV12-4 and TRBJ1-5, with TRBD1 as a possible D gene (5 bases). V lost 9 bases, J lost 4 bases, and 13 bases lay in between. The CDR3 is 13 residues long. CDR3 sequence reads: CASRPGANQPQHF. In DNA form, the CDR3 reads TGTGCCAGTCGGCCCGGGGCTAATCAGCCCCAGCATTTT.

This clonotype was seen many times. The chain employs TRBV24-1 and TRBJ2-5; D gene uncertain. Germline V gives CDR1 KGHDR, CDR2 SFDVKD. The V end was cut by 4 bases, the J end by 9 bases, with 8 bases between. The CDR3 covers 11 residues. CDR3: CATSEGVSQYF. In nucleotides, the CDR3 is TGTGCCACCAGTGAAGGAGTTTCCCAGTACTTC.

This clonotype was seen many times. This chain joins TRBV6-1 and TRBJ2-1, with D maybe TRBD2 (6 bases). CDR1 and CDR2 from the germline V gene are MNHNS and SASEGT. The CDR3 is 13 residues long. The ends were cut back, 4 bases at V and 8 bases at J, with 12 bases in the middle. CDR3 amino acids: CASSVTGDYEQFF. Written as DNA, the CDR3 is TGTGCCAGCAGTGTGACGGGGGACTATGAGCAGTTCTTC.

This clonotype occurred many times. The gene calls are TRBV12-3 or TRBV12-4 and TRBJ1-4, with D unclear. The CDR3 has 14 residues. V lost 3 bases and J 4 bases, leaving 9 bases between the germline ends. The CDR3 sequence is CASSLRTINEKLFF. The CDR3 bases are TGTGCCAGCAGTTTGAGGACTATTAATGAAAAACTGTTTTTT.

The rearrangement joins TRBV11-2 to TRBJ2-3, with 8 bases aligning to TRBD2. Trimming cost V 6 bases and J 3 bases; bases outside gene matches: 5. This CDR3 spans 14 amino acids. Germline CDR1 SGHAT, CDR2 FQNNGV. The CDR3: CASRTTSGTDTQYF. The CDR3 DNA reads as TGTGCCAGCAGGACTACTAGCGGAACAGATACGCAGTATTTT.

The sample holds many counts of this clonotype. The chain is built from TRBV7-2 and TRBJ1-3; the match to TRBD1 covers 8 bases. V dropped 3 bases and J dropped 4; count of bases not matched to a gene: 5. Looked up from germline, CDR1 is SGHTA and CDR2 is FQGNSA. The CDR3 has 15 residues. CDR3 sequence: CASSFNRDRGNTIYF. Here the CDR3 DNA reads TGTGCCAGCAGCTTCAACCGGGACAGGGGAAACACCATATATTTT.

Many counts were recorded for this clonotype. The V gene is TRBV29-1, the J gene TRBJ1-2; 7 bases are shared with TRBD1. V dropped 0 bases and J dropped 2; count of bases not matched to a gene: 0. This CDR3 spans 13 amino acids. Germline-derived CDR1 and CDR2 are SQVTM and ANQGSEA. For the CDR3, the DNA is TGCAGCGTTGAAGACAGGGGGAACTATGGCTACACCTTC. Protein product: CSVEDRGNYGYTF.

The CDR3 region is CASSTRQVRYTEAFF. The CDR3 region has the DNA TGTGCCAGCAGCACCCGACAGGTGAGATACACTGAAGCTTTCTTT. V usage is TRBV7-2 and J usage is TRBJ1-1; a weak D match, TRBD1 (6 bases). This CDR3 contains 15 residues. Per germline, CDR1 SGHTA and CDR2 FQGNSA. V was cut by 5 bases and J by 3 bases, with 16 bases left in between.

The chain recombines TRBV4-3 with TRBJ2-3; 8 bases line up with TRBD1. Germline V CDR1 and CDR2: LGHNA, YSLEER. Germline trimming cut 4 bases from V and 0 bases from J; bases unmatched to any gene: 12. The CDR3 totals 18 residues. The CDR3 here is CASSPAPGTGASTDTQYF. The CDR3 region has the DNA TGCGCCAGCAGCCCTGCCCCCGGGACAGGAGCTAGCACAGATACGCAGTATTTT.

In its sample, this clonotype was seen a few times. The chain has TRBV29-1 and TRBJ2-7; 8 bases agree with TRBD1. The CDR3 has 13 amino acids. Germline CDR1 SQVTM, CDR2 ANQGSEA. After removal of 0 bases from V and 4 bases from J, the junction contained 2 bases not matched to a gene. As DNA, the CDR3 is TGCAGCGTTGAAGACAGGACAGGGTACGAGCAGTACTTC. It codes for CSVEDRTGYEQYF.

This clonotype was found a few times. CDR3 bases: TGTGCCAGCAGAAAGGACGCCGGGACAATGAACACTGAAGCTTTCTTT. It codes for CASRKDAGTMNTEAFF. V gene TRBV2 combines with J gene TRBJ1-1; D is possibly TRBD1 (6 bases). In germline, CDR1 is SNHLY, CDR2 FYNNEI. Trimming removed 6 bases from V and 0 bases from J, with 17 bases in between. This CDR3 spans 16 amino acids.

Many counts were recorded for this clonotype. The chain combines TRBV21-1 with TRBJ2-7. TRBV21-1 is termed a pseudogene. There are 12 residues in the CDR3. The CDR3 bases are TGTGCCAGCAGCAAAGGGAATGTTGAGCAGTACTTC. As protein: CASSKGNVEQYF.